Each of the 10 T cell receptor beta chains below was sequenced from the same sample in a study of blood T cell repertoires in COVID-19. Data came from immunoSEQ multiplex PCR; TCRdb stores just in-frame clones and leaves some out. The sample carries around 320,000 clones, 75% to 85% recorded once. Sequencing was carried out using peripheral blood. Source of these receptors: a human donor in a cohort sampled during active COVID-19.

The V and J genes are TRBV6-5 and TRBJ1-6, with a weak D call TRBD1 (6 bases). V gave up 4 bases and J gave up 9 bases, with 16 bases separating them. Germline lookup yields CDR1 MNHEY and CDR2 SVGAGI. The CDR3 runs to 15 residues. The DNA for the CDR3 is TGTGCCAGCAGTTCTCAGGGGCCGGGGGGTTCACCCCTCCACTTT. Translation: CASSSQGPGGSPLHF.

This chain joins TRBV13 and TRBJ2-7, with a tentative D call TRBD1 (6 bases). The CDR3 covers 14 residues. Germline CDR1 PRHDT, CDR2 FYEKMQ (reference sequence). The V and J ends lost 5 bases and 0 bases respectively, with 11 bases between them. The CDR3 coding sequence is TGTGCCAGCAGCCTATGGGACAACTCCTACGAGCAGTACTTC. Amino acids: CASSLWDNSYEQYF.

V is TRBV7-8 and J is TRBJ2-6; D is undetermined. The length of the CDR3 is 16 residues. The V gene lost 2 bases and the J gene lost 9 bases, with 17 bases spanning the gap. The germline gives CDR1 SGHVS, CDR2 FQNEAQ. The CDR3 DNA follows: TGTGCCAGCAGCTTATCTCGCCAGGCTCTAAACAACGTCCTGACTTTC. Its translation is CASSLSRQALNNVLTF.

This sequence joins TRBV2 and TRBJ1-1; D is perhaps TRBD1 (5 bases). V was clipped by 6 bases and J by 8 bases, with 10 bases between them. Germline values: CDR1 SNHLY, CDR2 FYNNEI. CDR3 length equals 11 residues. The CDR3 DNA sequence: TGTGCCAGCAGATTCCAGGGCGAAGCTTTCTTT. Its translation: CASRFQGEAFF.

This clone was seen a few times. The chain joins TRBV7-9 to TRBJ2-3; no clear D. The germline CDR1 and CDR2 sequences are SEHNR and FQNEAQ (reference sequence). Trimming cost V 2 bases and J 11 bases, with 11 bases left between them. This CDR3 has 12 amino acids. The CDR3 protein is CASSLSESGQYF. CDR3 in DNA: TGTGCCAGCAGCTTAAGTGAGTCCGGGCAGTATTTT. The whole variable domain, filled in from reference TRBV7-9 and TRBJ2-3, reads DTGVSQNPRHKITKRGQNVTFRCDPISEHNRLYWYRQTLGQGPEFLTYFQNEAQLEKSRLLSDRFSAERPKGSFSTLEIQRTEQGDSAMYLCASSLSESGQYFGPGTRLTVL.

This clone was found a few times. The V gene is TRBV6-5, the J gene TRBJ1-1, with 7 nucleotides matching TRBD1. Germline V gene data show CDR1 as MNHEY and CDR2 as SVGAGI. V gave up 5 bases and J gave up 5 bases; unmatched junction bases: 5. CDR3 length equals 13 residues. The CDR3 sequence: CASSLRQGTEAFF. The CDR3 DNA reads TGTGCCAGCAGTCTCCGACAGGGAACTGAAGCTTTCTTT.

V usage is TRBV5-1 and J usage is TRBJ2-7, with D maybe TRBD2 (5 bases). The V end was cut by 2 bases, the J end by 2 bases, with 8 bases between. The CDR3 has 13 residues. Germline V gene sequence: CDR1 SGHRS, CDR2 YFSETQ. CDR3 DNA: TGCGCCAGCAGCTTCGGGATTCCCTACGAGCAGTACTTC. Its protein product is CASSFGIPYEQYF.

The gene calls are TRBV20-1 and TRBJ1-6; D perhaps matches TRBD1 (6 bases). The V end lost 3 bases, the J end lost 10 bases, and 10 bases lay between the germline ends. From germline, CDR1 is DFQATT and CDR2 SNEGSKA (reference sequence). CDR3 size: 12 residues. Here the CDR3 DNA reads TGCAGTGCTAGTTCAGGGGAGTCACCCCTCCACTTT. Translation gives CSASSGESPLHF.

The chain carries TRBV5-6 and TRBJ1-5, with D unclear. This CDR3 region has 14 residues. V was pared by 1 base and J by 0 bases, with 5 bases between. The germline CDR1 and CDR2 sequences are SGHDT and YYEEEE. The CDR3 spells CASSLSHSNQPQHF. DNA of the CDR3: TGTGCCAGCAGCTTGTCCCATAGCAATCAGCCCCAGCATTTT.

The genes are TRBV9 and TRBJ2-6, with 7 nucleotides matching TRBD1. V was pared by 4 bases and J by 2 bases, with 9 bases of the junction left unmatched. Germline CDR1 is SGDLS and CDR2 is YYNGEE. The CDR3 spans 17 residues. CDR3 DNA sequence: TGTGCCAGCAGCCCCGGATTGACAGGGACTGGGGCCAACGTCCTGACTTTC. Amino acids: CASSPGLTGTGANVLTF.